These 2 T cell receptor beta chains originate from one sample sequenced in a study of blood T cell repertoires in COVID-19. Here immunoSEQ multiplex PCR was the method, and the copy in TCRdb shows in-frame clones only, minus some. The table includes around 80,000 clones, about nine tenths detected once. Sequenced material: peripheral blood. The receptors were sampled from a woman aged 80 or over with acute or convalescent COVID-19.

The chain combines TRBV19 with TRBJ2-7, with D unclear. The CDR3 has 15 amino acids. V lost 1 base to trimming and J lost 0 bases, with 10 bases between them. Germline V gene lookup returns CDR1 LNHDA and CDR2 SQIVND (reference sequence). The CDR3 loop is CASSIGYSFSYEQYF. CDR3 coding DNA: TGTGCCAGTAGTATAGGTTACAGCTTCTCCTACGAGCAGTACTTC.

The genes are TRBV5-1 and TRBJ2-1; 12 bases align to TRBD2. The CDR3 contains 15 residues. Unmatched junction bases numbered 7, after V lost 4 bases and J lost 8 bases. Germline V gives CDR1 SGHRS, CDR2 YFSETQ. CDR3 nucleotides: TGCGCCAGCAGCCTTCGGACTAGCGGGATCGATGAGCAGTTCTTC. This encodes CASSLRTSGIDEQFF.